The clone carrying this T cell receptor (beta chain) was observed a handful of times. Time point indicated: sample taken at primary tumor resection. Whole RNA, isolated from tumor, nontumor lung or frozen PBMC, was sequenced without prior sorting. The donors, around 71 patients with untreated early-stage non-small cell lung cancer, provided the samples. One entry per CDR3 protein, called by TCRdb with MiXCR from the 5' RACE reads. Among some 100,000 distinct CDR3 sequences, 12% were seen once, and the ten largest hold about 40%. This entry belongs to a study of spatial heterogeneity in lung cancer. Study as a whole: The count of detected beta-chain sequences consistently exceeded that of alpha-chain sequences. More than 8.5 raw reads, on average, carried each unique TCR and UMI combination.

This CDR3 has 21 amino acids. V was cut by 0 bases and J by 0 bases, with 26 bases left in between. Germline CDR1 GTSNPN, CDR2 SVGIG (reference sequence). Specimen: PBMCs, collected at surgery. V is TRBV30 and J is TRBJ2-2; tentatively, D is TRBD2 (6 bases). The TCR sequence derives from a male donor with early-stage non-small cell lung cancer. The CDR3 coding sequence is TGTGCCTGGAGTGTACATTACTCGGCAGGGAGGACCTATCCGAACACCGGGGAGCTGTTTTTT. This gives the protein CAWSVHYSAGRTYPNTGELFF.